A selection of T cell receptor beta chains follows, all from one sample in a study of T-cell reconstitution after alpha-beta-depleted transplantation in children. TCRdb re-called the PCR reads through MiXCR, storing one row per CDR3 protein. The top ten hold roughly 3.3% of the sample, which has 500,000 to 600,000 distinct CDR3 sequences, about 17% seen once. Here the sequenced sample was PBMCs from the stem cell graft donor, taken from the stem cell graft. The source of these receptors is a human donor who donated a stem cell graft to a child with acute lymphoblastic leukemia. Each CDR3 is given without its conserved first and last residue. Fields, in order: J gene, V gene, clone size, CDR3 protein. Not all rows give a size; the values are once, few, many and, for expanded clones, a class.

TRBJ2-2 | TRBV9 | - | ASSVARGDSSNTGELF
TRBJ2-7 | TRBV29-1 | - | SVEGQGGPEQY
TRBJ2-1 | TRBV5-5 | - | ASSTGLAGGPGNEQF
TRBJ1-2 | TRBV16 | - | ASSRLAPTGRHGYT
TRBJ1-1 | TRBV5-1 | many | ASSLGGTSNTEAF
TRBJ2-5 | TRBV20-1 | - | SASAGNQETQY
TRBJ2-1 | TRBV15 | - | ATSRERQGYNEQF
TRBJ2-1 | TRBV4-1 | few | ASSQRVDSYNEQF
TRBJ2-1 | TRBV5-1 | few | ASRWVDYNEQF
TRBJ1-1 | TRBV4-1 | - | ASSHPGNTEAF
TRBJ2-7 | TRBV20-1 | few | SAREDIYEQY
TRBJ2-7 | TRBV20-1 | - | SARDSLQAGVDEQY
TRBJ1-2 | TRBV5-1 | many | ASSQDSYYGYT
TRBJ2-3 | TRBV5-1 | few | ASSLRVAGGPETDTQY
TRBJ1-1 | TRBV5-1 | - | ASSSGQMNTEAF
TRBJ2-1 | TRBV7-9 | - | ASSVFPSRVDEQF
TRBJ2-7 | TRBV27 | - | ASSLSGTGSSYEQY
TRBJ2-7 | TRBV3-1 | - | ASSQEWTSGLSYEQY
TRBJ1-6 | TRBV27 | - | ASSWVPDNSPLH
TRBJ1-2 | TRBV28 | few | ASSLRGANYGYT
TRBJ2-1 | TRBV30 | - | AWSGQSASGGLYNEQF
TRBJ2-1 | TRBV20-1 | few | SARDPGRGGEQF
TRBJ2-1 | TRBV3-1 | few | ASSRAGTGNEQF